A single T cell receptor (beta chain) is shown here with its context. Its antigen is unknown. The PCR made use of 60 Vbeta and 13 Jbeta primers. The protocol was immunoSEQ multiplex PCR, while the TCRdb copy is restricted to in-frame clones and leaves out a portion. The table includes 100,000 to 150,000 clones, roughly four fifths detected once. The source of the sample is a study of cytomegalovirus exposure and HLA in healthy donors. Study-wide results and caveats: The study flagged around 150 TCR beta chains as cytomegalovirus-associated.

The CDR3 runs to 18 residues. Germline CDR1 SEHNR, CDR2 FQNEAQ (reference sequence). V gave up 4 bases and J gave up 2 bases; unmatched junction bases: 9. The sequence was collected from a woman in her late teens or twenties in good health and CMV-seronegative. The rearrangement joins TRBV7-9 to TRBJ2-6; 9 bases are a match to TRBD2. The sample comprised PBMCs. The CDR3 sequence is CASSSPGREGTGANVLTF. The DNA for the CDR3 is TGTGCCAGCAGCTCCCCCGGGCGGGAGGGCACTGGGGCCAACGTCCTGACTTTC.